These 17 T cell receptor beta chains came from one sample sequenced in a study of shared clonotypes between healthy human individuals. Method: immunoSEQ multiplex PCR; TCRdb's copy keeps in-frame clones and lacks some. The sample lists under 650,000 clones; about 95% were seen once. The sample was naive CD4+ T cells sorted from blood. The subset is: CD45RA+ positively selected. The origin of the receptors is a woman aged 25 to 39 in good health.

The chain employs TRBV2 and TRBJ2-7, with D uncertain. CDR3 length: 13 amino acids. Trimming pared 10 bases from V and 2 bases from J, leaving 15 bases between. The germline CDR1 and CDR2 sequences are SNHLY and FYNNEI. CDR3 in DNA: TGTGCCACCAACCCGGCATCCACCTACGAGCAGTACTTC. As protein: CATNPASTYEQYF.

The CDR3 sequence is CASSNAGGSYNEQFF. CDR3 nucleotide sequence: TGTGCCAGTAGTAACGCGGGAGGGTCCTACAATGAGCAGTTCTTC. V and J are TRBV19 and TRBJ2-1; 9 bases are shared with TRBD2. There are 15 residues in the CDR3. Trimming removed 4 bases from V and 1 base from J; junction bases left unmatched: 2. Germline V gene data show CDR1 as LNHDA and CDR2 as SQIVND (reference sequence). Full variable domain (missing parts from reference TRBV19 and TRBJ2-1): DGGITQSPKYLFRKEGQNVTLSCEQNLNHDAMYWYRQDPGQGLRLIYYSQIVNDFQKGDIAEGYSVSREKKESFPLTVTSAQKNPTAFYLCASSNAGGSYNEQFFGPGTRLTVL.

This rearrangement joins TRBV28 to TRBJ2-1; 16 positions agree with TRBD2. The J segment lost 6 bases and the V segment lost 4 bases, leaving 3 bases of the junction unmatched. From germline, CDR1 is MDHEN and CDR2 SYDVKM. CDR3 length equals 16 residues. The CDR3 nucleotides read TGTGCCAGCAGTTCCGGGACTAGCGGGAGGGTCAATGAGCAGTTCTTC. Translation: CASSSGTSGRVNEQFF.

The chain employs TRBV7-9 and TRBJ2-7, with 9 bases matching TRBD1. The V and J ends lost 5 bases and 4 bases, in that order; junction bases with no gene match: 12. The CDR3 is 16 residues long. Germline V gene lookup returns CDR1 SEHNR and CDR2 FQNEAQ (reference sequence). This CDR3 reads CASSPLRGQGPYEQYF. CDR3 bases: TGTGCCAGCAGCCCCCTAAGGGGACAGGGACCATACGAGCAGTACTTC.

The CDR3 region is CASSLYQGSSYEQYF. In DNA form, the CDR3 reads TGTGCCAGCAGTTTATATCAGGGCAGCTCCTACGAGCAGTACTTC. The chain links TRBV28 to TRBJ2-7, with a weak D call TRBD1 (5 bases). The CDR3 contains 15 residues. The V end lost 1 base, the J end lost 0 bases, and 10 bases lay between the germline ends. Germline-derived CDR1 and CDR2 are MDHEN and SYDVKM.

Worth noting for this clone: Other DNA sequences in this specimen translate into the identical CDR3. V gene TRBV28 combines with J gene TRBJ2-7; D remains ambiguous. Germline V gene data show CDR1 as MDHEN and CDR2 as SYDVKM. The length of the CDR3 is 12 residues. Trimming removed 2 bases at V and 2 bases at J, with 4 bases between. CDR3 sequence reads: CASSLSAYEQYF. CDR3 DNA sequence: TGTGCCAGCAGTTTAAGTGCCTACGAGCAGTACTTC.

The V and J genes are TRBV29-1 and TRBJ2-1, with 16 nucleotides matching TRBD2. The CDR3 consists of 18 residues. V shed 5 bases and J 15 bases; nucleotides not matched to a gene: 22. Germline V gene sequence: CDR1 SQVTM, CDR2 ANQGSEA. The CDR3 nucleotides are TGCAGCGTTTTATTTCAGGAGCTTGAGGGACTAGCGGGAGGGAGTCGGTTCTTC. Protein product: CSVLFQELEGLAGGSRFF.

With respect to this clone: Different DNA sequences within this sample yield the same CDR3. The J gene is TRBJ2-1, the V gene TRBV2; TRBD2 matches 13 bases. The V and J ends lost 6 bases and 7 bases, in that order; junction bases with no gene match: 0. The CDR3 covers 13 residues. Germline CDR1 and CDR2: SNHLY and FYNNEI. CDR3 residues: CASRGLAGNEQFF. The CDR3 DNA reads as TGTGCCAGCAGGGGACTAGCGGGGAATGAGCAGTTCTTC.

This sequence joins TRBV20-1 and TRBJ1-2, with 7 nucleotides matching TRBD1. This CDR3 has 11 residues. The V and J ends lost 5 bases and 8 bases, in that order; junction bases with no gene match: 5. The germline CDR1 and CDR2 sequences are DFQATT and SNEGSKA (reference sequence). The CDR3 DNA reads as TGCAGTGCTCCCGAGGGGGCCGGCTACACCTTC. Translating it yields CSAPEGAGYTF.

This clone came up a few times. The chain joins TRBV30 to TRBJ1-2, with TRBD1 as a possible D gene (5 bases). The germline V gene encodes CDR1 GTSNPN and CDR2 SVGIG (reference sequence). The CDR3 totals 14 residues. The V end was cut by 4 bases, the J end by 5 bases, with 17 bases between. CDR3 protein: CAWTHQGMGYGYTF. For the CDR3, the DNA is TGTGCCTGGACTCATCAGGGTATGGGATATGGCTACACCTTC.

V usage is TRBV7-2 and J usage is TRBJ2-2; the D call may be TRBD1 or TRBD2 (7 bases each). Between the trimmed V and J ends, which lost 5 bases and 5 bases, there was a span of 21 bases. Germline V gene sequence: CDR1 SGHTA, CDR2 FQGNSA. The CDR3 runs 17 residues. CDR3 nucleotides: TGTGCCAGCAGCCTCAGCCCCGGGACAGCGGGAACCGGGGAGCTGTTTTTT. This codes for CASSLSPGTAGTGELFF.

V gene TRBV27 combines with J gene TRBJ2-7, with 13 bases aligning to TRBD2. V dropped 8 bases and J dropped 4; count of bases not matched to a gene: 5. In germline, CDR1 is MNHEY, CDR2 SMNVEV (reference sequence). This CDR3 has 14 residues. The DNA of the CDR3 is TGTGCCAGCCGAACTAGCGGGAGGGCGTACGAGCAGTACTTC. Translation gives CASRTSGRAYEQYF.

This clone was counted once. Other DNA sequences in this sample translate to the same CDR3. The V gene is TRBV18, the J gene TRBJ2-3; 13 bases fit TRBD2. The CDR3 spans 15 residues. Germline assignment: CDR1 KGHSH and CDR2 LQKENI. The junction had 2 bases not matched to a gene; V was cut back by 3 bases and J by 5 bases. DNA for the CDR3: TGTGCCAGCTCACCCGGACTAGCGGGAGTAGATACGCAGTATTTT. Translation gives CASSPGLAGVDTQYF.

The gene calls are TRBV5-5 and TRBJ1-5, with a tentative D call TRBD1 (5 bases). V was clipped by 3 bases and J by 1 base, with 14 bases between them. The CDR3 loop spans 16 amino acids. CDR1 is SGHKS, CDR2 YYEKEE, per germline (reference sequence). In DNA form, the CDR3 reads TGTGCCAGCAGCTCGATCCCGGGACTGAGCAATCAGCCCCAGCATTTT. This translates into CASSSIPGLSNQPQHF.

The rearrangement links TRBV20-1 to TRBJ1-2, with D maybe TRBD1 (5 bases). The CDR3 has 10 residues. V was pared by 6 bases and J by 7 bases, with 9 bases between. Germline CDR1 reads DFQATT; CDR2 reads SNEGSKA (reference sequence). CDR3 loop: CSAAGFGYTF. CDR3 nucleotides: TGCAGTGCGGCAGGGTTTGGCTACACCTTC.

The chain joins TRBV7-3 to TRBJ1-1, with TRBD1 as a possible D gene (5 bases). CDR1 is SGHTA, CDR2 FQGTGA, per germline. The CDR3 has 16 amino acids. V lost 5 bases and J 0 bases, leaving 16 bases between the germline ends. This CDR3 reads CASSIDSDTLNTEAFF. CDR3 nucleotide sequence: TGTGCCAGCAGCATCGACAGCGATACTCTGAACACTGAAGCTTTCTTT.

This chain links TRBV10-3 with TRBJ2-7; the D is unclear. CDR1 ENHRY and CDR2 SYGVKD come from the germline V gene. The CDR3 contains 15 residues. V lost 0 bases and J lost 5, with 14 bases in between. The CDR3 sequence: CAISESRGSGNEQYF. CDR3 nucleotide sequence: TGTGCCATCAGTGAGTCGAGAGGATCAGGCAACGAGCAGTACTTC.